The T cell receptor beta chain described here comes from a study of T cell responses to AZD1222 COVID-19 vaccine. Trimming took 0 bases from V and 1 from J; bases not matched to a gene: 5. CDR3 size: 16 residues. The germline CDR1 and CDR2 sequences are SGDLS and YYNGEE. Using immunoSEQ multiplex PCR, the repertoire was profiled, and TCRdb retains in-frame clones only, with some absent. This sample yields over 130,000 clones, of which almost 95% are seen a single time; approximately 9% belongs to the top ten. The chain employs TRBV9 and TRBJ2-7; 9 bases agree with TRBD2. The sequencing used peripheral blood, collected 28 days after the second AZD1222 dose. The source is an adult who received the AZD1222 COVID-19 vaccine. This CDR3 is CASSVGGLAGSYEQYF. The CDR3 nucleotides are TGTGCCAGCAGCGTAGGAGGTCTAGCGGGGTCCTACGAGCAGTACTTC.